This T cell receptor beta chain was captured by sequencing in a study of blood T cell repertoires in COVID-19. In the study overall: PBMCs, B-cell-depleted T cells, or T cells were the source of the cDNA or gDNA that made up the material.

Measured with immunoSEQ multiplex PCR; TCRdb has only the in-frame clones, and not every one. Of approximately 58,000 clones in the sample, under 90% are singletons; the top ten hold roughly 5.1%. Trimming took off 5 bases at V and 1 base at J, with 11 bases between the two ends. CDR1 and CDR2 from the germline V gene are MNHEY and SMNVEV (reference sequence). The CDR3 length is 14 residues. Sequenced: peripheral blood. This clonotype originated in a man in his forties with active COVID-19. J is TRBJ2-5 and V is TRBV27, with unresolved D. CDR3 sequence: CASSRTGFQETQYF. CDR3 in DNA: TGTGCCAGCAGTCGAACCGGGTTCCAAGAGACCCAGTACTTC.